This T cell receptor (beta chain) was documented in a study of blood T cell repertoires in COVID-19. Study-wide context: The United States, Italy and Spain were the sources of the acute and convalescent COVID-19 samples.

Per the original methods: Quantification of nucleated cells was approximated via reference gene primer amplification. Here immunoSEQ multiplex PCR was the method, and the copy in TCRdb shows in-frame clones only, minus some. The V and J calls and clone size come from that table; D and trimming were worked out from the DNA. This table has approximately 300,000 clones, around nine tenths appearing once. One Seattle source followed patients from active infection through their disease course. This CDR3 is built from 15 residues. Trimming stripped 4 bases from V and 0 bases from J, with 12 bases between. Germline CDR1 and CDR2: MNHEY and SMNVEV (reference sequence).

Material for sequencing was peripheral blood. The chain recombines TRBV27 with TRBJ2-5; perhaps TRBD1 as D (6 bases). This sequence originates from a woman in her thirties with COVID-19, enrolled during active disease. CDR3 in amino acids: CASSSGWDNQETQYF. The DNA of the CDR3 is TGTGCCAGCAGTTCGGGTTGGGACAACCAAGAGACCCAGTACTTC.